This TCR beta chain is drawn from a study of T-cell reconstitution after alpha-beta-depleted transplantation in children. This clonotype was counted at least ten times. The library targeted TCRbeta and was prepared with unique molecular identifiers. A single record per CDR3 protein comes from TCRdb applying MiXCR to the PCR reads. The data show hundreds of thousands of distinct CDR3 sequences, around 9.9% seen once. The CDR3 totals 13 residues. V was cut by 7 bases and J by 7 bases, with 20 bases left in between. Per the germline V gene, CDR1 is DFQATT and CDR2 is SNEGSKA (reference sequence). This chain joins TRBV20-1 and TRBJ2-7; D uncertain. The sequence derives from a child in the first two years of life with acute myeloid leukemia, due to receive a stem cell transplant. This specimen was PBMCs, taken before TCRalphabeta/CD19-depleted stem cell transplant. The CDR3 DNA reads TGCAGTGTCGCGCCTGGACCTCAAAGGGAGCAGTACTTC. This sequence encodes CSVAPGPQREQYF.